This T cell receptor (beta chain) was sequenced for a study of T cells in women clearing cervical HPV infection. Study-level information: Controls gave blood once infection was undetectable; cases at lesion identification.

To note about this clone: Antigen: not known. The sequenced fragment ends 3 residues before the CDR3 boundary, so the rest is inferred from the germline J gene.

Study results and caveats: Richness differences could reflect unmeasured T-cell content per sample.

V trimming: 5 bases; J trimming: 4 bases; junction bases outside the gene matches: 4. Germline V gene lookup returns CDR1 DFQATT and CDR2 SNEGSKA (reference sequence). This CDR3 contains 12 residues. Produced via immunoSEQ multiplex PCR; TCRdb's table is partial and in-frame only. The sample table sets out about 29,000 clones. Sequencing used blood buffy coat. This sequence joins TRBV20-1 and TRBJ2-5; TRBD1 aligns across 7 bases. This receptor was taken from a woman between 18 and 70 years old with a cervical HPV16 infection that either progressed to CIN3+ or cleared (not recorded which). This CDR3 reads CSALKGAETQYF. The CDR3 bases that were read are TGCAGTGCTCTGAAGGGGGCAGAGACC.